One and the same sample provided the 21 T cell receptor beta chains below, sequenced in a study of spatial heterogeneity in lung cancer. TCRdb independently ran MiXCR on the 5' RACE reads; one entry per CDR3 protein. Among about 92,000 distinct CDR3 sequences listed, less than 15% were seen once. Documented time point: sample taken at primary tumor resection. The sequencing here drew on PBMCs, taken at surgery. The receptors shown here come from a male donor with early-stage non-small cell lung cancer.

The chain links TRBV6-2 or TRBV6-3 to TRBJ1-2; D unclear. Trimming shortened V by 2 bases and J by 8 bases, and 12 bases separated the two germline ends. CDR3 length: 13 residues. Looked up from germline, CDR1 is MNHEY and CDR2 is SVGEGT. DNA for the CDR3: TGTGCCAGCAGTTACAACGGCCCCGGGGGCTACACCTTC. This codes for CASSYNGPGGYTF.

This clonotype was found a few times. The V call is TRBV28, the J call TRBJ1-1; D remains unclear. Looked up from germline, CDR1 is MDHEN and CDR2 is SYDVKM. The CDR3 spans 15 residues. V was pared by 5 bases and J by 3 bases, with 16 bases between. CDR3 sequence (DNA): TGTGCCAGCAGTACTCCCTCAGGCGGGGACACTGAAGCTTTCTTT. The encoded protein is CASSTPSGGDTEAFF.

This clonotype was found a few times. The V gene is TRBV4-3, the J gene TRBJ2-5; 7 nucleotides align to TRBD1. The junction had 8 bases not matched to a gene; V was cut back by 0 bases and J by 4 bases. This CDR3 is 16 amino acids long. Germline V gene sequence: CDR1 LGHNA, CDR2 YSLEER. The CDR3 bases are TGCGCCAGCAGCCAAGAATGGAACAGGGGCACAGAGACCCAGTACTTC. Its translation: CASSQEWNRGTETQYF.

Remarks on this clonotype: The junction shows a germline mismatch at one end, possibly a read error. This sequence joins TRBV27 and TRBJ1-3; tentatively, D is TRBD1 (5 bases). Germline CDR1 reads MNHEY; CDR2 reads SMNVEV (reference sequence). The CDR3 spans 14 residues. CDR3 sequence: CASSFQFGGNSIYF. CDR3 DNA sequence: TGTGCCAGCAGTTTTCAGTTCGGGGGAAACTCCATATATTTT.

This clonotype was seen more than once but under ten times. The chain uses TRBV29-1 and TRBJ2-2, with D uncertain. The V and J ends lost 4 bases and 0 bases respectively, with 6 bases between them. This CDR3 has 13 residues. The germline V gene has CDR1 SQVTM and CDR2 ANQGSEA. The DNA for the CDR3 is TGCAGCGTTGGGACGCCGAACACCGGGGAGCTGTTTTTT. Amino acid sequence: CSVGTPNTGELFF.

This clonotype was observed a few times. CDR3 in DNA: TGTGCCACCAGTCAGGGCAGTGGGACTGAAGCTTTCTTT. Translation gives CATSQGSGTEAFF. V and J are TRBV24-1 and TRBJ1-1; D may be TRBD1 (5 bases). The CDR3 runs 13 residues. The germline gives CDR1 KGHDR, CDR2 SFDVKD. V was pared by 6 bases and J by 5 bases, with 12 bases between.

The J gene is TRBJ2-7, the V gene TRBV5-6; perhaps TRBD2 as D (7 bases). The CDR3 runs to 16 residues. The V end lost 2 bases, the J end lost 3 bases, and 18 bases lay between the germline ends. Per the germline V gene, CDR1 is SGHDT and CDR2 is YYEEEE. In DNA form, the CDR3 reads TGTGCCAGCAGCTTTTTGACGGGGGGCCGCTTCTACGAGCAGTACTTC. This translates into CASSFLTGGRFYEQYF.

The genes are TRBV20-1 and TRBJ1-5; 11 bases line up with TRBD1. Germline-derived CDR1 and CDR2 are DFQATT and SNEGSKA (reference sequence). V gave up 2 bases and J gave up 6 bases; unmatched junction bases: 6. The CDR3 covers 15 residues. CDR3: CSARRGQGVGQPQHF. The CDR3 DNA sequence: TGCAGTGCTAGACGGGGACAGGGGGTCGGTCAGCCCCAGCATTTT.

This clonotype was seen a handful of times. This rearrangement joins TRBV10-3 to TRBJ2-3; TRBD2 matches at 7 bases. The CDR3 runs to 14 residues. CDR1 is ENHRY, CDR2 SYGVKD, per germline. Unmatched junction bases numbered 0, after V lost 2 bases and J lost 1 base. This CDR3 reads CAISESGGTDTQYF. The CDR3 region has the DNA TGTGCCATCAGTGAGAGCGGGGGCACAGATACGCAGTATTTT.

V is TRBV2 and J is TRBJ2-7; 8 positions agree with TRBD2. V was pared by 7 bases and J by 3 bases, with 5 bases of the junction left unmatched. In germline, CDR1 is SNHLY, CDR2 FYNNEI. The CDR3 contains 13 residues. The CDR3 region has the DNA TGTGCCAGCAATAAGCGGGAGATCTACGAGCAGTACTTC. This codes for CASNKREIYEQYF.

The CDR3 loop reads CASSETPTAGNTEAFF. Written as DNA, the CDR3 is TGTGCCAGCAGTGAAACCCCGACGGCGGGGAACACTGAAGCTTTCTTT. This chain uses TRBV6-4 with TRBJ1-1; no definite D call. V was clipped by 3 bases and J by 1 base, with 15 bases between them. The CDR3 totals 16 residues. The germline CDR1 and CDR2 sequences are MRHNA and SNTAGT.

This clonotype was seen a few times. The CDR3 sequence: CASSKPGLSSYEQYF. DNA of the CDR3: TGTGCCAGTAGTAAGCCGGGACTAAGCTCCTACGAGCAGTACTTC. The chain has TRBV19 and TRBJ2-7; TRBD2 agrees at 7 bases. The CDR3 contains 15 residues. Trimming took 4 bases from V and 0 from J; bases not matched to a gene: 6. Germline CDR1 and CDR2: LNHDA and SQIVND (reference sequence).

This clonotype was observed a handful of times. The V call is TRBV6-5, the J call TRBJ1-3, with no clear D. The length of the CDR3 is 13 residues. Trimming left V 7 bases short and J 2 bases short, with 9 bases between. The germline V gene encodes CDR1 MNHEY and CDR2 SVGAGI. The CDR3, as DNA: TGTGCCAGCACCCGGGCTCCTGGAAACACCATATATTTT. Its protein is CASTRAPGNTIYF.

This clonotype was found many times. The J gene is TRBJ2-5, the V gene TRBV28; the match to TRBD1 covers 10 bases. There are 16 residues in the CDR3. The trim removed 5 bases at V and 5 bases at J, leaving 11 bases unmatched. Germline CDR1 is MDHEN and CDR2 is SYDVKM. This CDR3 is CASSTPGTGEVETQYF. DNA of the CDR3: TGTGCCAGCAGTACACCCGGGACAGGGGAAGTGGAGACCCAGTACTTC.

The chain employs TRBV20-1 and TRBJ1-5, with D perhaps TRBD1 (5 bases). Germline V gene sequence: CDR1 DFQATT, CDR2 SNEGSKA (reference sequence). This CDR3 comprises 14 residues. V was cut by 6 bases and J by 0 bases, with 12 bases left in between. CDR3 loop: CSAVGRGSNQPQHF. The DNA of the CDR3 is TGCAGTGCGGTTGGGAGGGGTAGCAATCAGCCCCAGCATTTT.

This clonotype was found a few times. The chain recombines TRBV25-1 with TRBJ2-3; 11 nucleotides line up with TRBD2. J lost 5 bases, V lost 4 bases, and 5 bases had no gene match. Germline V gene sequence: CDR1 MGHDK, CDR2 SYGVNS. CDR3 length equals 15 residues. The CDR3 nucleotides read TGTGCCAGCAGTGGTAGCGGGGGGGCTATAGATACGCAGTATTTT. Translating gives CASSGSGGAIDTQYF.

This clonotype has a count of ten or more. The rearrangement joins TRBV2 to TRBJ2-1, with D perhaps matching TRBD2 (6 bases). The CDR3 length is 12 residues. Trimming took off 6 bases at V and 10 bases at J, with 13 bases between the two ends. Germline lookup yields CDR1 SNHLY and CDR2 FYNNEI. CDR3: CASRALAWEQFF. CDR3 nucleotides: TGTGCCAGCAGAGCTCTAGCGTGGGAGCAGTTCTTC.

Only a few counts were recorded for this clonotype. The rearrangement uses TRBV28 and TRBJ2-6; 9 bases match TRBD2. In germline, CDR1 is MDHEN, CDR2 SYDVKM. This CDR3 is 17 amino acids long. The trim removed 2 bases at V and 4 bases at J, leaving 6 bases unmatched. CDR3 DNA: TGTGCCAGCAGTTTAGTAGCGGGAGCCAGCGGGGCCAACGTCCTGACTTTC. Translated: CASSLVAGASGANVLTF.

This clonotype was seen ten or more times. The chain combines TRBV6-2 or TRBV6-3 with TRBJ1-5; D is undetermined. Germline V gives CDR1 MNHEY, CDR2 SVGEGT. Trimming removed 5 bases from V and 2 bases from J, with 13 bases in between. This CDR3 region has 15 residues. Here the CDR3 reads CASSPPGSGNQPQHF. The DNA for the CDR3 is TGTGCCAGCAGTCCCCCTGGGTCTGGCAATCAGCCCCAGCATTTT.

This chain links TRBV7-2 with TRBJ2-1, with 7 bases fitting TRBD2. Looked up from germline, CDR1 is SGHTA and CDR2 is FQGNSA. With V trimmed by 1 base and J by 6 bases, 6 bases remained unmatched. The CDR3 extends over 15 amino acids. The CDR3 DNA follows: TGTGCCAGCAGCTTAGTGTGGGACTACGCCAATGAGCAGTTCTTC. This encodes CASSLVWDYANEQFF.

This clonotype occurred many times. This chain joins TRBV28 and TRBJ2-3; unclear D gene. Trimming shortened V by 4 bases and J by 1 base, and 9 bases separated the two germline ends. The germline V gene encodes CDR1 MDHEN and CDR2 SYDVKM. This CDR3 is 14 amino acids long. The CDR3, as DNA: TGTGCCAGCAGTTCCCGGTGGGGCACAGATACGCAGTATTTT. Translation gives CASSSRWGTDTQYF.